This is a list of T cell receptor beta chains from one sample in a study of blood T cell repertoires in COVID-19. Measured with immunoSEQ multiplex PCR; TCRdb has only the in-frame clones, and not every one. The data show about 370,000 clones, roughly 86% seen once. The sequenced sample consisted of peripheral blood. These receptors were collected from a woman aged 30 to 39 with COVID-19, enrolled during active disease. Both conserved end residues are part of each CDR3. The D gene is left open where the match is weak. Size is stated for part of the rows, as once, few or many counts, or as a class when the clone is expanded.

CDR3 protein | CDR3 DNA | V gene | clone size | J gene | D gene
CASHFRYEQFF | TGTGCCAGTCACTTCAGGTATGAGCAGTTCTTC | TRBV28 | NA | TRBJ2-1 | NA
CASSLRGGQPQHF | TGTGCCAGCAGCTTACGAGGCGGACAGCCCCAGCATTTT | TRBV7-2 | NA | TRBJ1-5 | NA
CASSFGSGSSYEQYF | TGTGCCAGCAGCTTTGGCAGCGGGAGTTCCTACGAGCAGTACTTC | TRBV7-2 | NA | TRBJ2-7 | TRBD2
CASRWGGSGTGELFF | TGTGCCAGCAGGTGGGGCGGGAGTGGCACCGGGGAGCTGTTTTTT | TRBV9 | NA | TRBJ2-2 | TRBD2
CASSEDGGRPGYTF | TGTGCCAGCAGTGAAGACGGGGGGCGTCCTGGCTACACCTTC | TRBV6-1 | NA | TRBJ1-2 | NA
CASSQDGVGELFF | TGCGCCAGCAGCCAAGACGGAGTCGGGGAGCTGTTTTTT | TRBV4-1 | NA | TRBJ2-2 | NA
CASSVTGGGMNTEAFF | TGTGCCAGCAGCGTAACAGGGGGCGGCATGAACACTGAAGCTTTCTTT | TRBV28 | NA | TRBJ1-1 | TRBD1
CASSQGLAGTDTQYF | TGCGCCAGCAGCCAAGGACTAGCGGGAACAGATACGCAGTATTTT | TRBV5-1 | NA | TRBJ2-3 | TRBD2
CASSPRRESGRHYTGELFF | TGTGCCAGCAGCCCCCGACGGGAGAGCGGGAGGCACTACACCGGGGAGCTGTTTTTT | TRBV2 | NA | TRBJ2-2 | TRBD2
CASSSSYYGQYF | TGTGCCAGCAGCTCCTCTTACTACGGGCAGTACTTC | TRBV7-9 | NA | TRBJ2-7 | NA
CASSYPPRAGYEQYF | TGTGCCAGCAGCTATCCCCCGAGAGCGGGTTACGAGCAGTACTTC | TRBV11-2 | few | TRBJ2-7 | NA
CASSRGRGREEKLFF | TGTGCCAGCAGTAGAGGACGGGGAAGAGAGGAAAAACTGTTTTTT | TRBV27 | NA | TRBJ1-4 | NA
CSVLAQSSYEQYF | TGCAGCGTCCTAGCGCAGAGCTCCTACGAGCAGTACTTC | TRBV29-1 | NA | TRBJ2-7 | NA
CASSVGLATEQFF | TGTGCCAGCAGCGTGGGACTAGCGACTGAGCAGTTCTTC | TRBV5-4 | NA | TRBJ2-1 | TRBD2
CASSQVLAGHYEQYF | TGCGCCAGCAGCCAAGTCCTAGCGGGGCACTACGAGCAGTACTTC | TRBV4-3 | NA | TRBJ2-7 | TRBD2